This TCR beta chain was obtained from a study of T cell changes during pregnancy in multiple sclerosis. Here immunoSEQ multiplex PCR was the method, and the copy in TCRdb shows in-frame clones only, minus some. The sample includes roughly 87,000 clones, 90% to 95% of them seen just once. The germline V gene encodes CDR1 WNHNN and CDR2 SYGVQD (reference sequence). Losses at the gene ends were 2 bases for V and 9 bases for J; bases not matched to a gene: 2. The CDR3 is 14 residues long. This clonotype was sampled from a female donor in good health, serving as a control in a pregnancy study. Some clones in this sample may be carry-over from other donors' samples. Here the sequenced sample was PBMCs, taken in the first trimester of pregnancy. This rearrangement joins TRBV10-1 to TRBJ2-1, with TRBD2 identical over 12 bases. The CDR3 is CASSEPSGGGEQFF. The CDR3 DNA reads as TGCGCCAGCAGTGAGCCTAGCGGGGGGGGTGAGCAGTTCTTC.